These 9 T cell receptor beta chains came from one sample sequenced in a study of early T cells in non-severe SARS-CoV-2 infection. A single record per CDR3 protein comes from TCRdb applying MiXCR to the 5' RACE reads. The sample shows about 66,000 distinct CDR3 sequences, less than 15% of them seen only once. Sequenced: whole blood. Receptors were obtained from an adult who was a healthcare worker with PCR-confirmed SARS-CoV-2 infection or an uninfected control (not recorded which).

This sequence joins TRBV28 and TRBJ2-7, with D perhaps TRBD1 (5 bases). Germline loops: CDR1 MDHEN, CDR2 SYDVKM. This CDR3 is 16 amino acids long. Trimming stripped 2 bases from V and 2 bases from J, with 16 bases between. CDR3 nucleotides: TGTGCCAGCAGTTTAACCCCCGGCAGGGATCCCTACGAGCAGTACTTC. Its translation: CASSLTPGRDPYEQYF.

This clonotype showed up many times. The CDR3 region has the DNA TGTGCCAGCAGGACTATGAATTTTGAGCAGTTCTTC. Protein sequence: CASRTMNFEQFF. V gene TRBV11-2 combines with J gene TRBJ2-1, with D tentatively TRBD2 (5 bases). CDR3 size: 12 residues. Germline V gene lookup returns CDR1 SGHAT and CDR2 FQNNGV. V lost 6 bases and J 9 bases, leaving 12 bases between the germline ends.

This clonotype was detected a few times. The gene calls are TRBV9 and TRBJ2-3; tentative D call: TRBD2 (6 bases). CDR1 SGDLS and CDR2 YYNGEE come from the germline V gene. V was trimmed by 4 bases and J by 3 bases, leaving 15 bases between them. The CDR3 has 15 amino acids. CDR3 bases: TGTGCCAGCAGCCTCGACCTAGCGACAACAGATACGCAGTATTTT. This codes for CASSLDLATTDTQYF.

A remark on this clonotype: An end of the junction differs from the germline gene, which may be a read error. This chain links TRBV4-1 with TRBJ2-3; the match to TRBD2 covers 8 bases. The CDR3 is 13 residues long. The V gene's germline CDR1 is MGHRA and CDR2 YSYEKL. CDR3: CASSSLAGLAADF. The CDR3 coding sequence is TGCGCCAGCAGCTCCTTAGCGGGACTGGCGGCGGATTTT.

This clonotype was counted ten times or more. The chain combines TRBV7-2 with TRBJ1-5, with unresolved D. The CDR3 contains 15 residues. Germline V CDR1 and CDR2: SGHTA, FQGNSA. Trimming removed 1 base at V and 4 bases at J, with 11 bases between. The CDR3: CASSLDSRPNQPQHF. CDR3 DNA: TGTGCCAGCAGCTTAGACAGCCGCCCTAATCAGCCCCAGCATTTT. The whole variable domain, filled in from reference TRBV7-2 and TRBJ1-5, reads GAGVSQSPSNKVTEKGKDVELRCDPISGHTALYWYRQSLGQGLEFLIYFQGNSAPDKSGLPSDRFSAERTGGSVSTLTIQRTQQEDSAVYLCASSLDSRPNQPQHFGDGTRLSIL.

This chain links TRBV29-1 with TRBJ1-2, with 7 positions matching TRBD1. The CDR3 totals 14 residues. Germline lookup yields CDR1 SQVTM and CDR2 ANQGSEA. The J segment lost 5 bases and the V segment lost 5 bases, leaving 11 bases of the junction unmatched. The CDR3 DNA is TGCAGCGTTCCTACAGGGGAGAGGGGATATGGCTACACCTTC. Encoded protein: CSVPTGERGYGYTF. The full variable domain, in which reference TRBV29-1 and TRBJ1-2 provide the parts outside the CDR3, is SAVISQKPSRDICQRGTSLTIQCQVDSQVTMMFWYRQQPGQSLTLIATANQGSEATYESGFVIDKFPISRPNLTFSTLTVSNMSPEDSSIYLCSVPTGERGYGYTFGSGTRLTVV.

This clonotype occurred a few times. The CDR3 DNA reads as TGTGCCAGCAGGACAGGGTTAGGGAAAAAACTGTTTTTT. Its protein is CASRTGLGKKLFF. The chain carries TRBV6-5 and TRBJ1-4, with TRBD1 identical over 7 bases. The CDR3 has 13 residues. The germline CDR1 and CDR2 sequences are MNHEY and SVGAGI. V trimming: 6 bases; J trimming: 9 bases; junction bases outside the gene matches: 7.

The V gene is TRBV19, the J gene TRBJ2-2, with 9 positions matching TRBD1. There are 15 residues in the CDR3. V lost 6 bases to trimming and J lost 5 bases; unmatched junction nucleotides: 7. Germline CDR1 is LNHDA and CDR2 is SQIVND (reference sequence). Here the CDR3 reads CASRTGQGRTGELFF. The CDR3 DNA sequence: TGTGCCAGTAGAACCGGACAGGGGAGAACCGGGGAGCTGTTTTTT.

This clonotype was recorded many times. This rearrangement joins TRBV6-5 to TRBJ2-2; 11 nucleotides line up with TRBD1. The CDR3 runs to 17 residues. Germline CDR1 reads MNHEY; CDR2 reads SVGAGI. With V trimmed by 4 bases and J by 6 bases, 10 bases remained unmatched. The CDR3 sequence is CASSSPRGTGGPGELFF. The CDR3, as DNA: TGTGCCAGCAGTTCACCGCGTGGGACAGGGGGTCCCGGGGAGCTGTTTTTT.